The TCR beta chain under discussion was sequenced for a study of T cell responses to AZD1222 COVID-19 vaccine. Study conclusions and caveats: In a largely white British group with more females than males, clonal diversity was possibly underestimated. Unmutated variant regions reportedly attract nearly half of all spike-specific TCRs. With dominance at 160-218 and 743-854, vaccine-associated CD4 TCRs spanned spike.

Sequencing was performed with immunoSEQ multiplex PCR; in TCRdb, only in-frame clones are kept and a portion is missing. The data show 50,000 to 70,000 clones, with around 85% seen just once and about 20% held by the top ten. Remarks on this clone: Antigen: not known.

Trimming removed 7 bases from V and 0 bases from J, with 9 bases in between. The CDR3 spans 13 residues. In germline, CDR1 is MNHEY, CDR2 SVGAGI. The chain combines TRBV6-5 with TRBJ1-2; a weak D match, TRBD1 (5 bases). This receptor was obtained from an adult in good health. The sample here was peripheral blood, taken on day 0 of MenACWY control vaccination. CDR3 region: CASKGQTNYGYTF. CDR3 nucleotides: TGTGCCAGCAAGGGGCAAACTAACTATGGCTACACCTTC.